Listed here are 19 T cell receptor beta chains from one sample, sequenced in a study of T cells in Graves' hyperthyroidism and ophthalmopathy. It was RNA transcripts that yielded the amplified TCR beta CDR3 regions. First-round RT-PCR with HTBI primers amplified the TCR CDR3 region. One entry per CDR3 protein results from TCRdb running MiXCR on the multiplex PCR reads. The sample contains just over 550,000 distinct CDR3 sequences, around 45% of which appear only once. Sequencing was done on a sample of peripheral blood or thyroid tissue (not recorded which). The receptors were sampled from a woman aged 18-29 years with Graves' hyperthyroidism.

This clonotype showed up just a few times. The DNA of the CDR3 is TGTGCCAGCAGCTTAGTGTTGTGGACACGACTCAATCAGCCCCAGCATTTT. As protein: CASSLVLWTRLNQPQHF. This chain connects TRBV5-6 to TRBJ1-5; weak D call: TRBD1 (5 bases). V dropped 2 bases and J dropped 3 bases, with 18 bases sitting between them. CDR3 size: 17 residues. CDR1 SGHDT and CDR2 YYEEEE come from the germline V gene.

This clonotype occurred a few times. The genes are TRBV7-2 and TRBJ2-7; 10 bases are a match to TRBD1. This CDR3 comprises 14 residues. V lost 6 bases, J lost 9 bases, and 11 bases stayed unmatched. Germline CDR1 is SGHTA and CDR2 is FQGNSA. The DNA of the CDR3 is TGTGCCAGCAGTTTATCGTGGGGACAGGGGTGGCAGTACTTC. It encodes CASSLSWGQGWQYF. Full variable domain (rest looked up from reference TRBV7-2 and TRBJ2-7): GAGVSQSPSNKVTEKGKDVELRCDPISGHTALYWYRQSLGQGLEFLIYFQGNSAPDKSGLPSDRFSAERTGGSVSTLTIQRTQQEDSAVYLCASSLSWGQGWQYFGPGTRLTVT.

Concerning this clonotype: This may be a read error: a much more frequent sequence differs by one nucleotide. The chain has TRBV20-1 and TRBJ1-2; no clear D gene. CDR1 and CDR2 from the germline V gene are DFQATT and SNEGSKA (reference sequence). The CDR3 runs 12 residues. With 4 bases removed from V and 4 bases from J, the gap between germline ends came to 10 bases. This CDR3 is CSAIDLPYGYTF. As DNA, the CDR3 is TGCAGTGCTATAGATCTACCCTATGGCTACACCTTC.

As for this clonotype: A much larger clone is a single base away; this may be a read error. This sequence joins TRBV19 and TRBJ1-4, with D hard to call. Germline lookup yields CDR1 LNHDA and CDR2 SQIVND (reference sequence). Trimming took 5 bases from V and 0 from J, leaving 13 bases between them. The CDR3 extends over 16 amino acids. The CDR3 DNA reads TGTGCCAGTAGTGTGAGGTCGGGTGCAACTAATGAAAAACTGTTTTTT. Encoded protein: CASSVRSGATNEKLFF.

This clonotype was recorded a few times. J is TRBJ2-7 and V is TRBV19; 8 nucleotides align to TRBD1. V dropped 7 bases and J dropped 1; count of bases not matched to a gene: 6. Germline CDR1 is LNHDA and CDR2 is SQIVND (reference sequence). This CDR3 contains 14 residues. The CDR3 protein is CASNQGQDSYEQYF. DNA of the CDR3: TGTGCCAGTAACCAGGGACAGGATTCCTACGAGCAGTACTTC.

CDR3 sequence reads: CSARALEGWDEQYF. In DNA, the CDR3 is TGCAGTGCTAGAGCACTTGAAGGGTGGGACGAGCAGTACTTC. The V and J genes are TRBV20-1 and TRBJ2-7; D remains unclear. This CDR3 has 14 amino acids. CDR1 DFQATT and CDR2 SNEGSKA come from the germline V gene (reference sequence). Deletions cut 1 base from V and 5 bases from J, with 15 bases between.

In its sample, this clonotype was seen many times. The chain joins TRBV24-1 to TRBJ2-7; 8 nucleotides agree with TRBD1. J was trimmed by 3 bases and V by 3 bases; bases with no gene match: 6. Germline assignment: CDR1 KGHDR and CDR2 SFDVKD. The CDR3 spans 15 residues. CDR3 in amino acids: CATSDTRQGIYEQYF. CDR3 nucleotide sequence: TGTGCCACCAGTGATACTAGACAGGGGATCTACGAGCAGTACTTC.

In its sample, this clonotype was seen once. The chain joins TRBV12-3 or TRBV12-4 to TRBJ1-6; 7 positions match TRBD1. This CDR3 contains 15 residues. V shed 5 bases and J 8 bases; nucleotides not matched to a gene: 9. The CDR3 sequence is CASSPLQGTHSPLHF. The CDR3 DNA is TGTGCCAGCAGTCCATTACAGGGGACCCATTCACCCCTCCACTTT.

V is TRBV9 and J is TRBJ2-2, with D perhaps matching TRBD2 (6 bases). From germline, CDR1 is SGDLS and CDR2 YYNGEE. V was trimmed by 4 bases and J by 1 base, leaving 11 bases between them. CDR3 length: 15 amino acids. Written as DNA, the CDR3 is TGTGCCAGCAGCTGGGGGACTCTGAACACCGGGGAGCTGTTTTTT. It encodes CASSWGTLNTGELFF.

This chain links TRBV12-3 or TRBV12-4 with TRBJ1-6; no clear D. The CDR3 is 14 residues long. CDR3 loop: CASGISGVGSPLHF. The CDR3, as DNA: TGTGCTAGCGGCATCAGTGGAGTTGGATCACCCCTCCACTTT.

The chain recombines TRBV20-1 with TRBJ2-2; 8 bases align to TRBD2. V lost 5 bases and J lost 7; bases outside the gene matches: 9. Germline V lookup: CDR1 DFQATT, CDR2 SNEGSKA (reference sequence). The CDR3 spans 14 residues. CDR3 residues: CSAPRAGVNGELFF. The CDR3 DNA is TGCAGTGCTCCGAGAGCGGGAGTAAACGGGGAGCTGTTTTTT.

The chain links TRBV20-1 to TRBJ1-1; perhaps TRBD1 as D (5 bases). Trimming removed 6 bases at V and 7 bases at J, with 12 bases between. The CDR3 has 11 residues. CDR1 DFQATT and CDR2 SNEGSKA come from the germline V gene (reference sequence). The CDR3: CSARDPDEAFF. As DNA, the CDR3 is TGCAGTGCACGGGACCCGGATGAAGCTTTCTTT.

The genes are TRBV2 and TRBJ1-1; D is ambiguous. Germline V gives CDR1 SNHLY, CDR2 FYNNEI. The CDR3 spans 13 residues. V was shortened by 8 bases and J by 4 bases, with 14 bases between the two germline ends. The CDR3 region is CASGSSGRTEAFF. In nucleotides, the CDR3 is TGTGCCAGCGGGTCGTCGGGTCGCACTGAAGCTTTCTTT. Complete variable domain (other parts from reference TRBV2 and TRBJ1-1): EPEVTQTPSHQVTQMGQEVILRCVPISNHLYFYWYRQILGQKVEFLVSFYNNEISEKSEIFDDQFSVERPDGSNFTLKIRSTKLEDSAMYFCASGSSGRTEAFFGQGTRLTVV.

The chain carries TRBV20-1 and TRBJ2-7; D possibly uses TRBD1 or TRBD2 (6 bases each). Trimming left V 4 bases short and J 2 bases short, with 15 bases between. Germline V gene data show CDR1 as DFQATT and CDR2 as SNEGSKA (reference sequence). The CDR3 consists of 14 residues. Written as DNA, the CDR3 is TGCAGTGCTACCCTAGGGGGAGGCACCTACGAGCAGTACTTC. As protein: CSATLGGGTYEQYF.

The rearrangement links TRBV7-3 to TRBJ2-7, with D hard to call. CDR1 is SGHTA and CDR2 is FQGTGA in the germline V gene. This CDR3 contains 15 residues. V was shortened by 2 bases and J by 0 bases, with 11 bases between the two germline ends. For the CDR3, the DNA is TGTGCCAGCAGCTTATCGGACGTAAGCTCCTACGAGCAGTACTTC. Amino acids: CASSLSDVSSYEQYF.

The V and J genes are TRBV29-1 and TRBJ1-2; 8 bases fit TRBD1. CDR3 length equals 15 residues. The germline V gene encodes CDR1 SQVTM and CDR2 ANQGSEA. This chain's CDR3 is CSASPDRARLGGYTF. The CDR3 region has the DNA TGCAGTGCTTCCCCGGACAGGGCTCGGCTAGGTGGCTACACCTTC.

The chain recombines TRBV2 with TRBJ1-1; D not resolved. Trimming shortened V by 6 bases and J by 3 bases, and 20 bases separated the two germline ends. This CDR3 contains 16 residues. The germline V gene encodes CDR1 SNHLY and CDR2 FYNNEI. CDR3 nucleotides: TGTGCCAGCAGCCCGCGATCGTGGGATTGGGACACTGAAGCTTTCTTT. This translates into CASSPRSWDWDTEAFF.

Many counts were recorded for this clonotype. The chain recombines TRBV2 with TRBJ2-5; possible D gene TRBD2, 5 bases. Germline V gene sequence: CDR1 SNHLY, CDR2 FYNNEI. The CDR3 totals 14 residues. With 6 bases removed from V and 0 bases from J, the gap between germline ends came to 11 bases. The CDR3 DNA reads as TGTGCCAGCAGAGTTCTAGCAAACCAAGAGACCCAGTACTTC. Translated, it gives CASRVLANQETQYF.

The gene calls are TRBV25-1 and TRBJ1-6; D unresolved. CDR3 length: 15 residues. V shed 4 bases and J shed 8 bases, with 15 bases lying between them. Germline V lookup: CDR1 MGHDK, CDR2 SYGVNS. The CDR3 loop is CASSATRHGDSPLHF. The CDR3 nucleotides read TGTGCCAGCAGTGCCACTCGACATGGGGATTCACCCCTCCACTTT.